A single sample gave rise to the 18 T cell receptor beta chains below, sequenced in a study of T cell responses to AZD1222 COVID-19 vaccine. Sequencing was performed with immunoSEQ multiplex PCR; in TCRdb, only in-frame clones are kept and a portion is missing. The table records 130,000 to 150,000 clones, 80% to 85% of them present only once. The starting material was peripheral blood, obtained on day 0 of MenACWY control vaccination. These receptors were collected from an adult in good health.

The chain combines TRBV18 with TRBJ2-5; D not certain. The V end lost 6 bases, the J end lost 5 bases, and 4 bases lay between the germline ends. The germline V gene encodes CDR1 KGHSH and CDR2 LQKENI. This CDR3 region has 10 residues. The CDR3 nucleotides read TGTGCCAGCTCGGGGGAGACCCAGTACTTC. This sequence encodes CASSGETQYF.

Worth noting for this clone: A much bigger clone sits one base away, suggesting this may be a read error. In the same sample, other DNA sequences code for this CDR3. The CDR3 sequence: CASSLEPYEQYF. Here the CDR3 DNA reads TGCGCCAGCAGCTTGGAACCCTACGAGCAGTACTTC. The genes are TRBV5-1 and TRBJ2-7; D gene ambiguous. The CDR3 totals 12 residues. V was clipped by 0 bases and J by 2 bases, with 3 bases between them. The germline gives CDR1 SGHRS, CDR2 YFSETQ.

DNA of the CDR3: TGTGCCAGCATCCCGAGGACAGGGGGCGACACCGGGGAGCTGTTTTTT. This gives the protein CASIPRTGGDTGELFF. The rearrangement joins TRBV2 to TRBJ2-2, with 11 positions matching TRBD1. CDR3 length equals 16 residues. CDR1 is SNHLY, CDR2 FYNNEI, per germline. With V trimmed by 7 bases and J by 3 bases, 7 bases remained unmatched. The variable domain in full, with the rest retrieved from reference TRBV2 and TRBJ2-2, is EPEVTQTPSHQVTQMGQEVILRCVPISNHLYFYWYRQILGQKVEFLVSFYNNEISEKSEIFDDQFSVERPDGSNFTLKIRSTKLEDSAMYFCASIPRTGGDTGELFFGEGSRLTVL.

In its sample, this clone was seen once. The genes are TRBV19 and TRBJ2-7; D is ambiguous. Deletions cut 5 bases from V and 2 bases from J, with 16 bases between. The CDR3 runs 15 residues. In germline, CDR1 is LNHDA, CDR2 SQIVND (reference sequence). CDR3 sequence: CASSPHWRTTYEQYF. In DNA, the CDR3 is TGTGCCAGTAGTCCCCATTGGCGAACCACCTACGAGCAGTACTTC.

CDR3 nucleotides: TGTGCCAGCTCACCACCGTTAGAATACCGGGACACGTACAATGAGCAGTTCTTC. This encodes CASSPPLEYRDTYNEQFF. The V and J genes are TRBV18 and TRBJ2-1; D possibly corresponds to TRBD1 (6 bases). Trimming stripped 0 bases from V and 4 bases from J, with 19 bases between. The germline V gene has CDR1 KGHSH and CDR2 LQKENI. The CDR3 covers 18 residues.

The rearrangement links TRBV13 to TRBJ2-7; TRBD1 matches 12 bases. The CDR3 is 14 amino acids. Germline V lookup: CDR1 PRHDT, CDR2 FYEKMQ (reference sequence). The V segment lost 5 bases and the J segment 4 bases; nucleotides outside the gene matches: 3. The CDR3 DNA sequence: TGTGCCAGCAGCGGGACAGGGGGCATATACGAGCAGTACGTC. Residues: CASSGTGGIYEQYV.

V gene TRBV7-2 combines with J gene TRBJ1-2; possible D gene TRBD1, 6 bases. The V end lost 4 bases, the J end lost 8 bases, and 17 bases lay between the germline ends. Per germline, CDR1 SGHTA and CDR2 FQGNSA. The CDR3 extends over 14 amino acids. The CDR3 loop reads CASSSRGHREGYTF. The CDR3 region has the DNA TGTGCCAGCAGCTCAAGGGGACACCGAGAAGGCTACACCTTC.

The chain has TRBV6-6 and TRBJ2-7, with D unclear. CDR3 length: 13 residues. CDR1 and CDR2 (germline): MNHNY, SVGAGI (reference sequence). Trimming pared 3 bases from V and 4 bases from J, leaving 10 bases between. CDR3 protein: CASSYNSLYEQYV. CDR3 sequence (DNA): TGTGCCAGCAGTTATAATTCCCTTTACGAGCAGTACGTC.

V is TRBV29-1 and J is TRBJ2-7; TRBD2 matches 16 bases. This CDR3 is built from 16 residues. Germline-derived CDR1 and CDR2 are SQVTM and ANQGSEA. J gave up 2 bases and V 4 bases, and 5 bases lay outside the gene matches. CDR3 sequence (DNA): TGCAGCGTTGTTGCGGGACTAGCGGGGGGGGCCTACGAGCAGTACTTC. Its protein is CSVVAGLAGGAYEQYF.

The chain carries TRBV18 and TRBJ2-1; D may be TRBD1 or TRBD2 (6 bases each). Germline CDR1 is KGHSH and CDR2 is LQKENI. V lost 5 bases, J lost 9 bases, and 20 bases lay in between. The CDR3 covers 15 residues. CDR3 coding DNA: TGTGCCAGCTCATTCGAGGGGGGACGGGCCACTGAGCAGTTCTTC. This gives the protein CASSFEGGRATEQFF. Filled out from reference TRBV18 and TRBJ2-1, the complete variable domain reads NAGVMQNPRHLVRRRGQEARLRCSPMKGHSHVYWYRQLPEEGLKFMVYLQKENIIDESGMPKERFSAEFPKEGPSILRIQQVVRGDSAAYFCASSFEGGRATEQFFGPGTRLTVL.

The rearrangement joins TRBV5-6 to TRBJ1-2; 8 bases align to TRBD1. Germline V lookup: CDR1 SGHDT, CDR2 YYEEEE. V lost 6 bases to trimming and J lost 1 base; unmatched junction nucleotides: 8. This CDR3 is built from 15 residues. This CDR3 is CASTFGQGFNYGYTF. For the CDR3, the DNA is TGTGCCAGCACATTCGGACAGGGTTTTAACTATGGCTACACCTTC.

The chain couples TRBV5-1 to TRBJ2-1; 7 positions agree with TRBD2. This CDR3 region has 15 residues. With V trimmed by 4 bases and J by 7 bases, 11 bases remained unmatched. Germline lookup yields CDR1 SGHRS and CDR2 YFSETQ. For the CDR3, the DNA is TGCGCCAGCAGCGTCAGCGGGGCGACCTTTAATGAGCAGTTCTTC. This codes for CASSVSGATFNEQFF.

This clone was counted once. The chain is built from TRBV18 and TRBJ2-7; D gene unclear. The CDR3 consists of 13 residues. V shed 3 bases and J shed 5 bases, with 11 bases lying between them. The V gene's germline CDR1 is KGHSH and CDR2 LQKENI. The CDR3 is CASSPGRNHEQYV. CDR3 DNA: TGTGCCAGCTCACCCGGACGGAACCACGAGCAGTACGTC.

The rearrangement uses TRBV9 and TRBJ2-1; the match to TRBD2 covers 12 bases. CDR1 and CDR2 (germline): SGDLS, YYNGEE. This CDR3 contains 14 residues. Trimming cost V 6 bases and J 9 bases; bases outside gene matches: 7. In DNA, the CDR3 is TGTGCCAGCACCCCGACTAGCGGGGGTGGTGAGCAGTTCTTC. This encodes CASTPTSGGGEQFF.

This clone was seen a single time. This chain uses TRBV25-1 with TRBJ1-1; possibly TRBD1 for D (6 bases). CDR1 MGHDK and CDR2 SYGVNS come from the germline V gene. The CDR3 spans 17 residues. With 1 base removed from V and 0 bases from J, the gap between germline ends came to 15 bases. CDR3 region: CASSESDSYYMNTEAFF. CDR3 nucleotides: TGTGCCAGCAGTGAATCGGACAGTTACTACATGAACACTGAAGCTTTCTTT.

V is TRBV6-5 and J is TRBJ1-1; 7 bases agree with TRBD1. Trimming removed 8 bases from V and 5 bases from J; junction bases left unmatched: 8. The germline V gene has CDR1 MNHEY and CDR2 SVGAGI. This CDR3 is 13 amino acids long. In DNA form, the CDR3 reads TGTGCCAGCTATACAGGGGATTCTACTGAAGCTTTCTTT. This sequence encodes CASYTGDSTEAFF.

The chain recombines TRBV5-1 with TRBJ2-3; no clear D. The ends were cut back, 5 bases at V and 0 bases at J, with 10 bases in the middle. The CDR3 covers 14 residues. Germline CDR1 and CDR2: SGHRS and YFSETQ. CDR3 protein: CASRVSGSTDTQYF. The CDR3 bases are TGCGCCAGCAGGGTCTCCGGGAGCACAGATACGCAGTATTTT. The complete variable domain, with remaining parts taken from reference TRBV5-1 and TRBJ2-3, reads KAGVTQTPRYLIKTRGQQVTLSCSPISGHRSVSWYQQTPGQGLQFLFEYFSETQRNKGNFPGRFSGRQFSNSRSEMNVSTLELGDSALYLCASRVSGSTDTQYFGPGTRLTVL.

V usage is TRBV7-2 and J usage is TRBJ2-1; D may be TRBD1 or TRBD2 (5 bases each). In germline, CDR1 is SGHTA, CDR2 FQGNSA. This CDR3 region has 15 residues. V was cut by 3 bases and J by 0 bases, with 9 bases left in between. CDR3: CASSFFGASYNEQFF. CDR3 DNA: TGTGCCAGCAGCTTTTTCGGGGCCTCCTACAATGAGCAGTTCTTC.